Following are 4 T cell receptor beta chains from one sample sequenced in a study of long-term antiretroviral therapy in people with HIV. Survey-level immunoSEQ v3.0 assays were run. Repertoires were generated with immunoSEQ multiplex PCR, while TCRdb's copy carries only in-frame clones and drops some. Among about 19,000 clones listed, 79% were seen once. The sequenced sample was unsorted PBMCs, obtained at the start of antiretroviral therapy, before treatment. These receptors were collected from a man aged 18 to 29 with HIV.

The chain carries TRBV29-1 and TRBJ2-1, with D unresolved. Trimming stripped 1 base from V and 8 bases from J, with 9 bases between. Germline CDR1 and CDR2: SQVTM and ANQGSEA. The CDR3 contains 12 residues. CDR3 sequence: CSVEVGPHEQFF. In DNA form, the CDR3 reads TGCAGCGTTGAAGTTGGGCCTCATGAGCAGTTCTTC.

This clone turned up a few times. This chain connects TRBV28 to TRBJ2-1; D not certain. Trimming removed 3 bases at V and 0 bases at J, with 9 bases between. Germline V gene sequence: CDR1 MDHEN, CDR2 SYDVKM. This CDR3 comprises 15 residues. The CDR3 DNA reads as TGTGCCAGCAGTTTCCGTTGGGACTCCTACAATGAGCAGTTCTTC. Translation gives CASSFRWDSYNEQFF.

The V gene is TRBV5-5, the J gene TRBJ2-5, with 8 bases that match TRBD1. CDR1 SGHKS and CDR2 YYEKEE come from the germline V gene (reference sequence). This CDR3 is built from 16 residues. Losses at the gene ends were 4 bases for V and 2 bases for J; bases not matched to a gene: 10. The CDR3 region has the DNA TGTGCCAGCAGCCAAGACAGGGGATGGGAGCAAGAGACCCAGTACTTC. This encodes CASSQDRGWEQETQYF.

This clone has just a few counts. The chain links TRBV18 to TRBJ2-7; D is perhaps TRBD1 (6 bases). Germline CDR1 reads KGHSH; CDR2 reads LQKENI. The germline V and J ends were trimmed by 3 bases and 3 bases, with 9 bases remaining between them. This CDR3 contains 13 residues. The CDR3 DNA reads as TGTGCCAGCTCACCTCTGGACAGCTACGAGCAGTACTTC. Translated: CASSPLDSYEQYF.